The 21 T cell receptor beta chains below come from one sample, sequenced in a study of blood T cells in healthy people across ages. A second PCR of 7 to 11 cycles used a sample-barcoded 5' primer and a J-beta primer mix. Each CDR3 protein is one row after TCRdb ran MiXCR on the 5' RACE reads. In the table there are hundreds of thousands of distinct CDR3 sequences, about half of which are singletons. The sample taken for sequencing was blood. All receptors come from a woman aged 60 to 75 in good health.

This chain uses TRBV6-2 or TRBV6-3 with TRBJ2-1, with TRBD2 identical over 9 bases. Germline V lookup: CDR1 MNHEY, CDR2 SVGEGT. The CDR3 spans 14 residues. Trimming removed 7 bases from V and 2 bases from J; junction bases left unmatched: 3. In nucleotides, the CDR3 is TGTGCCAGCAAAACTAGCGGGCCCTACAATGAGCAGTTCTTC. Residues: CASKTSGPYNEQFF.

V and J are TRBV10-3 and TRBJ2-1, with D perhaps matching TRBD1 (5 bases). With 1 base removed from V and 2 bases from J, the gap between germline ends came to 15 bases. Germline values: CDR1 ENHRY, CDR2 SYGVKD. The CDR3 has 17 residues. As DNA, the CDR3 is TGTGCCATCAGTGAGTTTACTAACAGGCAACCCTACAATGAGCAGTTCTTC. Amino acids: CAISEFTNRQPYNEQFF.

This clonotype appeared a few times. The V and J genes are TRBV18 and TRBJ2-3, with 11 bases that match TRBD2. CDR3 length: 16 amino acids. The V and J ends lost 0 bases and 5 bases, in that order; junction bases with no gene match: 4. Germline-derived CDR1 and CDR2 are KGHSH and LQKENI. The CDR3 DNA sequence: TGTGCCAGCTCACCACCGAGACTAGCGGGAAAAGATACGCAGTATTTT. This codes for CASSPPRLAGKDTQYF.

This clonotype showed up just a few times. V and J are TRBV18 and TRBJ2-7, with 7 bases aligning to TRBD1. Germline loops: CDR1 KGHSH, CDR2 LQKENI. Trimming at V came to 4 bases and at J to 6 bases, leaving 6 bases not matched to a gene. This CDR3 is built from 13 residues. The CDR3 here is CASSRDSFAEQYF. In nucleotides, the CDR3 is TGTGCCAGCTCACGGGACAGTTTCGCCGAGCAGTACTTC.

This clonotype was observed at least ten times. The V and J genes are TRBV12-3 or TRBV12-4 and TRBJ2-5, with 12 bases fitting TRBD1. This CDR3 comprises 17 residues. Germline trimming cut 4 bases from V and 0 bases from J; bases unmatched to any gene: 6. In DNA, the CDR3 is TGTGCCAGCAGTTCGGGACAGGGGGCGAACTACCAAGAGACCCAGTACTTC. Protein: CASSSGQGANYQETQYF.

J is TRBJ2-3 and V is TRBV4-3; D remains unclear. This CDR3 contains 14 residues. V lost 4 bases and J lost 2, with 10 bases in between. Germline-derived CDR1 and CDR2 are LGHNA and YSLEER. CDR3 residues: CASSRSIPTDTQYF. The CDR3 coding sequence is TGCGCCAGCAGCCGATCTATCCCCACAGATACGCAGTATTTT.

V usage is TRBV7-9 and J usage is TRBJ2-7; TRBD1 or TRBD2 may be the D gene (5 bases each). CDR1 is SEHNR and CDR2 is FQNEAQ in the germline V gene (reference sequence). Trimming left V 4 bases short and J 4 bases short, with 14 bases between. The CDR3 length is 14 residues. As DNA, the CDR3 is TGTGCCAGCAGCTCTGAGGGGCAGAGGTACGAGCAGTACTTC. Protein product: CASSSEGQRYEQYF.

This clonotype was counted between two and nine times. This chain connects TRBV13 to TRBJ2-3; TRBD2 matches at 8 bases. Germline V CDR1 and CDR2: PRHDT, FYEKMQ (reference sequence). The CDR3 is 13 amino acids. Losses at the gene ends were 8 bases for V and 5 bases for J; bases not matched to a gene: 6. CDR3 in DNA: TGTGCCAGCCGGGGGGGAGCGGGAGATACGCAGTATTTT. Translated, it gives CASRGGAGDTQYF.

CDR3: CAISEKGNEQYF. CDR3 in DNA: TGTGCCATCAGTGAGAAAGGTAACGAGCAGTACTTC. The chain joins TRBV10-3 to TRBJ2-7; no firm D call. CDR3 size: 12 residues. The V end was cut by 2 bases, the J end by 5 bases, with 7 bases between. Germline V gene lookup returns CDR1 ENHRY and CDR2 SYGVKD.

The chain carries TRBV18 and TRBJ1-1; D not certain. The length of the CDR3 is 16 residues. The germline gives CDR1 KGHSH, CDR2 LQKENI. V dropped 2 bases and J dropped 0 bases, with 13 bases sitting between them. CDR3 amino acids: CASSPSRLPVNTEAFF. Written as DNA, the CDR3 is TGTGCCAGCTCACCATCAAGGTTACCGGTGAACACTGAAGCTTTCTTT. Full variable domain (missing parts from reference TRBV18 and TRBJ1-1): NAGVMQNPRHLVRRRGQEARLRCSPMKGHSHVYWYRQLPEEGLKFMVYLQKENIIDESGMPKERFSAEFPKEGPSILRIQQVVRGDSAAYFCASSPSRLPVNTEAFFGQGTRLTVV.

The chain joins TRBV5-6 to TRBJ2-1; 9 nucleotides match TRBD2. The CDR3 is made up of 16 amino acids. With V trimmed by 0 bases and J by 8 bases, 9 bases remained unmatched. CDR1 and CDR2 (germline): SGHDT, YYEEEE. The CDR3: CASSLVGGRANHEQFF. Here the CDR3 DNA reads TGTGCCAGCAGCTTGGTGGGCGGGAGGGCGAACCATGAGCAGTTCTTC.

This clonotype was observed at least ten times. This chain uses TRBV3-1 with TRBJ2-7, with unresolved D. Trimming stripped 1 base from V and 7 bases from J, with 17 bases between. The CDR3 spans 15 residues. Germline CDR1 LGHDT, CDR2 YNNKEL (reference sequence). Here the CDR3 reads CASSQVTSRGEEQYF. The CDR3 nucleotides are TGTGCCAGCAGCCAAGTCACCTCCCGTGGAGAAGAGCAGTACTTC.

In its sample, this clonotype was seen a few times. The CDR3 DNA reads TGCAGTGCTAACAGGAACCCCGGTCTTACTGAAGCTTTCTTT. Amino acid sequence: CSANRNPGLTEAFF. This rearrangement joins TRBV20-1 to TRBJ1-1; tentative D call: TRBD1 (5 bases). V was cut by 4 bases and J by 5 bases, with 17 bases left in between. Germline lookup yields CDR1 DFQATT and CDR2 SNEGSKA (reference sequence). CDR3 size: 14 residues.

About this clonotype: A much more abundant neighbour one base away suggests this may be a read error. The rearrangement joins TRBV20-1 to TRBJ2-1, with 10 positions matching TRBD2. The CDR3 is made up of 15 amino acids. Germline CDR1 is DFQATT and CDR2 is SNEGSKA (reference sequence). CDR3 coding DNA: TGCAGTGCTGTAAAAGGGACTAGCGAGTACAATAAGCAGTTCTTC. Amino acid sequence: CSAVKGTSEYNKQFF.

The V and J genes are TRBV30 and TRBJ2-1, with D perhaps TRBD2 (6 bases). V lost 0 bases, J lost 5 bases, and 17 bases lay in between. Germline-derived CDR1 and CDR2 are GTSNPN and SVGIG (reference sequence). This CDR3 spans 16 amino acids. In nucleotides, the CDR3 is TGTGCCTGGAGTGTACTACGAGGGAGGTACCACAATGAGCAGTTCTTC. It translates to CAWSVLRGRYHNEQFF. Full variable domain (missing parts from reference TRBV30 and TRBJ2-1): SQTIHQWPATLVQPVGSPLSLECTVEGTSNPNLYWYRQAAGRGLQLLFYSVGIGQISSEVPQNLSASRPQDRQFILSSKKLLLSDSGFYLCAWSVLRGRYHNEQFFGPGTRLTVL.

Only one count was recorded for this clonotype. The CDR3 bases are TGTGCCAGCAGTTTAACGACTAGCAGAACCTACGAGCAGTACTTC. This gives the protein CASSLTTSRTYEQYF. The rearrangement joins TRBV12-3 or TRBV12-4 to TRBJ2-7, with 7 bases identical to TRBD2. The CDR3 sequence is 15 residues long. Trimming cost V 2 bases and J 2 bases; bases outside gene matches: 6.

The V and J genes are TRBV4-3 and TRBJ1-4; perhaps TRBD1 as D (5 bases). Germline V CDR1 and CDR2: LGHNA, YSLEER. CDR3 length: 15 amino acids. The V gene lost 0 bases and the J gene lost 11 bases, with 16 bases spanning the gap. In nucleotides, the CDR3 is TGCGCCAGCAGCCAAGAAATGGTTGACAGTAATAAACTGTTTTTT. The encoded protein is CASSQEMVDSNKLFF.

This sequence joins TRBV25-1 and TRBJ2-5; D remains unclear. The end of the DNA is better explained by TRBJ2-7, so the J call may be wrong. This CDR3 spans 16 amino acids. In germline, CDR1 is MGHDK, CDR2 SYGVNS. The CDR3 loop reads CASRSRGAPLFAEQYF. The CDR3 DNA follows: TGTGCCAGCAGATCCCGAGGCGCACCTCTTTTTGCCGAGCAGTACTTC.

The chain recombines TRBV7-2 with TRBJ2-5, with 7 positions matching TRBD2. Germline V gene data show CDR1 as SGHTA and CDR2 as FQGNSA. The CDR3 is 14 residues long. The V gene end was trimmed by 5 bases and the J gene end by 5 bases; junction bases not matched to a gene: 8. CDR3 coding DNA: TGTGCCAGCAGCGTGATTAGCGGGTCGGAGACCCAGTACTTC. Translation: CASSVISGSETQYF. The entire variable domain, with the rest obtained from reference TRBV7-2 and TRBJ2-5, is as follows: GAGVSQSPSNKVTEKGKDVELRCDPISGHTALYWYRQSLGQGLEFLIYFQGNSAPDKSGLPSDRFSAERTGGSVSTLTIQRTQQEDSAVYLCASSVISGSETQYFGPGTRLLVL.

V and J are TRBV6-5 and TRBJ2-5; 8 positions agree with TRBD2. V shed 11 bases, J shed 5 bases, and the junction held 13 bases outside the gene matches. Looked up from germline, CDR1 is MNHEY and CDR2 is SVGAGI. This CDR3 contains 14 residues. DNA of the CDR3: TGTGCCGCTAACCCGAGCGGGAGCCGGGAGACCCAGTACTTC. Translating it yields CAANPSGSRETQYF.

This sequence joins TRBV20-1 and TRBJ2-7; no clear D gene. V was pared by 1 base and J by 0 bases, with 10 bases between. The CDR3 length is 14 residues. From germline, CDR1 is DFQATT and CDR2 SNEGSKA (reference sequence). This CDR3 is CSARGARSSYEQYF. In nucleotides, the CDR3 is TGCAGTGCTAGAGGCGCGCGAAGCTCCTACGAGCAGTACTTC.